This record covers a single TCR beta chain. This clonotype has at least ten counts. Its antigen target is currently unknown. Base qualities are not recorded, but no much larger clone differs from it by a single base. Spanning cysteine to phenylalanine, the CDR3 consists of 14 amino acids. The only DNA kept is the CDR3, 42 bases in frame from the first base. Germline trimming amounts to 3 bases on V and 6 bases on J, with 8 as the count of junction bases outside the gene matches. The germline V gene provides CDR1 SGHTA and CDR2 FQGNSA. This sample was included in a study of T cells after yellow fever vaccination (dated 2019 in TCRdb). Background on the whole study: The SMART-Seq v4 Ultra Low Input RNA kit was used to prepare libraries from fractions with low cell numbers. Two healthy male donors made up the cohort, one aged 18 to 30 years and the other aged 30 to 39 years. To follow T-cell clones before and after both primary and booster YFV17D yellow fever vaccination, bulk TCR alpha and beta repertoires underwent longitudinal sequencing. Blood samples were taken at several timepoints before and after primary and secondary immunization, and bulk PBMC replicates and cell subsets were isolated.

Study-wide findings and limitations: Because only a couple of donors were included in the study, the extent to which the findings can be generalized is limited. Computational filtering was needed because FACS-sorted repertoires could contain abundant contaminating clonotypes from the bulk population. Compared with the primary T-cell response, the secondary T-cell response was weaker but faster, peaking on day 5 rather than day 15. After the booster, most clones that had expanded after primary vaccination were detected again (roughly 96% of CD4 and roughly nine tenths of CD8), suggesting broad maintenance of memory. A small fraction of clonotypes showed up in both the CD4 and CD8 compartments, probably as a result of convergent recombination.

Interpreted using the paper, the treatment or condition label stands for: live attenuated yellow fever vaccine strain. A standard Ficoll-Paque protocol was used to isolate PBMCs from peripheral blood. CD4 and CD8 T-cell fractions were isolated with Dynabeads CD4 and CD8 positive selection kits. TriZol was used to extract RNA from bulk PBMCs, CD4 and CD8 fractions, and dextramer-positive and dextramer-negative fractions. TCR cDNA was synthesized by 5'RACE template switching, which introduced a universal primer site and unique molecular identifiers. cDNA synthesis was primed from both the TCR alpha and TCR beta constant segments. Library amplification involved two PCR steps, and the second step added sample barcodes and sequencing adapters. Sequencing of libraries was performed on Illumina HiSeq 2500 (2x100 bp) or NovaSeq (2x150 bp). As for how the authors treated the data: MIGEC was used to demultiplex reads and collapse the reads into UMI consensus sequences, and MiXCR was used for V(D)J alignment. Vaccine-responding clonotypes were defined with edgeR using replicate PBMC samples, requiring FDR below 0.01 and a log2 fold change above 5 up to day 15. CD4 or CD8 identity was assigned to each bulk clonotype according to whether the clonotype was present at higher abundance in the sequenced CD4 repertoire or the sequenced CD8 repertoire. The public reads were quality trimmed at Q25 with fastp and then assembled into clones with MiXCR by TCRdb, keeping productive beta chains. Every entry covers one CDR3 protein and lists the most common genes and DNA from its rows. The V and J calls follow TCRdb's processing rather than the paper's. The sample contains approximately 260,000 distinct CDR3 sequences, 10% to 15% of them found a single time. Jointly, the top ten make up less than 0.55% of the sample.

The chain employs TRBV7-2 and TRBJ2-7, and 7 junctional nucleotides match TRBD2. This TCR was sampled from a man aged 25-40 years who received the YFV17D yellow fever vaccine. The specimen comprised CD4+ T cells sorted from PBMCs, sampled 45 days after the yellow fever booster vaccination. DNA sequence: TGTGCCAGCAGCTTGACGGGAGGCCGAGTCGAGCAGTACTTC. Translated, this gives CASSLTGGRVEQYF.